This is a list of T cell receptor beta chains from one sample in a study of T cell responses to AZD1222 COVID-19 vaccine. Clones were read by immunoSEQ multiplex PCR, and TCRdb kept only the in-frame ones, dropping some. This table holds 110,000 to 150,000 clones, about 92% found once. The material sequenced was peripheral blood, taken 28 days after the second AZD1222 dose. These receptor sequences come from an adult who received the AZD1222 COVID-19 vaccine. Each CDR3 is given with its conserved first and last residue. A D gene is named only where the DNA matches it firmly. The size field is filled for only some rows; it gives once, few, many or a size class.

>TRBV5-1|TRBJ1-1|-|-
CASSLDSNTEAFF
TGCGCCAGCAGCTTGGACAGTAACACTGAAGCTTTCTTT
>TRBV9|TRBJ1-1|-|TRBD1
CASSLRGDRSFAEAFF
TGTGCCAGCAGCTTAAGGGGGGACAGATCGTTCGCTGAAGCTTTCTTT
>TRBV6-5|TRBJ2-7|-|-
CASSRNEDPTYEQYF
TGTGCCAGCAGCCGAAATGAGGATCCAACCTACGAGCAGTACTTC
>TRBV3-1/TRBV3-2|TRBJ1-1|-|-
CASSQRQVPNTEAFF
TGTGCCAGCAGCCAACGTCAGGTCCCGAACACTGAAGCTTTCTTT
>TRBV15|TRBJ1-5|-|-
CATSRDPGNQPQHF
TGTGCCACCAGCAGAGATCCGGGCAATCAGCCCCAGCATTTT
>TRBV11-1|TRBJ2-5|-|-
CASSLDRAGQETQYF
TGTGCCAGCAGCTTAGACAGGGCAGGCCAAGAGACCCAGTACTTC
>TRBV19|TRBJ2-7|few|-
CASSIAAGEMSYEQYF
TGTGCCAGTAGTATAGCGGCAGGGGAGATGTCCTACGAGCAGTACTTC
>TRBV29-1|TRBJ2-7|-|TRBD2
CSVSGVQRGRGYEQYF
TGCAGCGTCAGTGGGGTACAGCGGGGGAGAGGCTACGAGCAGTACTTC
>TRBV28|TRBJ1-5|-|-
CASRAPSNQPQHF
TGTGCCAGCAGGGCCCCCAGCAATCAGCCCCAGCATTTT
>TRBV9|TRBJ2-1|-|-
CASSTWGSYNEQFF
TGTGCCAGCAGCACGTGGGGCTCCTACAATGAGCAGTTCTTC